The 28 T cell receptor beta chains in this list originate from one sample, sequenced in a study of cytomegalovirus exposure and HLA in healthy donors. With 60 Vbeta and 13 Jbeta primers, the PCR was carried out. Profiled with immunoSEQ multiplex PCR; TCRdb holds only in-frame clones, not every one. Seen here are roughly 200,000 clones, almost 85% observed once, and the top ten hold about 2.2%. The specimen sequenced was PBMCs. The origin of the receptors is a woman aged 45-59 years in good health and CMV-seronegative.

Note on this clone: Within the sample, other DNA sequences also encode this same CDR3. Here the CDR3 DNA reads TGTGCCAGCTCACCGACAGGGGGCAGCTACGAGCAGTACTTC. This sequence encodes CASSPTGGSYEQYF. V and J are TRBV18 and TRBJ2-7; TRBD1 matches at 10 bases. Germline lookup yields CDR1 KGHSH and CDR2 LQKENI. Trimming took 3 bases from V and 3 from J; bases not matched to a gene: 2. The CDR3 has 14 residues.

The chain couples TRBV6-1 to TRBJ2-2; D is undetermined. Germline V gives CDR1 MNHNS, CDR2 SASEGT. The V and J ends lost 11 bases and 4 bases respectively, with 20 bases between them. This CDR3 is built from 15 residues. The CDR3 DNA sequence: TGTGCCTCAAAGCGATCGCTGGAAGGCACCGGGGAGCTGTTTTTT. This translates into CASKRSLEGTGELFF.

The gene calls are TRBV27 and TRBJ2-2, with D tentatively TRBD1 (6 bases). Trimming shortened V by 6 bases and J by 6 bases, and 14 bases separated the two germline ends. CDR3 size: 14 residues. Germline V lookup: CDR1 MNHEY, CDR2 SMNVEV (reference sequence). The CDR3 reads CASSSQGRAGELFF. The CDR3 bases are TGTGCCAGCAGCTCTCAGGGGCGGGCCGGGGAGCTGTTTTTT.

The rearrangement links TRBV5-6 to TRBJ1-2; D might be TRBD1 (6 bases). This CDR3 comprises 14 residues. With 6 bases removed from V and 4 bases from J, the gap between germline ends came to 16 bases. CDR1 SGHDT and CDR2 YYEEEE come from the germline V gene. CDR3 in DNA: TGTGCCAGCAATGGAGAGGACAGCTTCTATGGCTACACCTTC. This sequence encodes CASNGEDSFYGYTF.

The chain is built from TRBV6-1 and TRBJ1-4; D is unclear. From germline, CDR1 is MNHNS and CDR2 SASEGT. This CDR3 spans 16 amino acids. V lost 4 bases and J 0 bases, leaving 12 bases between the germline ends. The chain's CDR3 is CASSGLAVSTNEKLFF. CDR3 sequence (DNA): TGTGCCAGCAGTGGTTTAGCAGTCTCAACTAATGAAAAACTGTTTTTT.

The chain employs TRBV5-1 and TRBJ2-1; D not resolved. From germline, CDR1 is SGHRS and CDR2 YFSETQ. CDR3 length: 13 amino acids. Trimming left V 1 base short and J 9 bases short, with 11 bases between. Written as DNA, the CDR3 is TGCGCCAGCAGCTTGTCCGTTCCCGGTGAGCAGTTCTTC. This sequence encodes CASSLSVPGEQFF.

This chain links TRBV28 with TRBJ2-2; 10 bases are a match to TRBD2. Germline-derived CDR1 and CDR2 are MDHEN and SYDVKM. The CDR3 sequence is 18 residues long. With 4 bases clipped from V and 0 bases from J, the junction kept 8 bases outside the gene matches. The CDR3 spells CASSYPSGRAANTGELFF. CDR3 in DNA: TGTGCCAGCAGTTACCCCAGCGGGAGGGCCGCGAACACCGGGGAGCTGTTTTTT. The full variable domain, with the rest looked up from reference TRBV28 and TRBJ2-2, is DVKVTQSSRYLVKRTGEKVFLECVQDMDHENMFWYRQDPGLGLRLIYFSYDVKMKEKGDIPEGYSVSREKKERFSLILESASTNQTSMYLCASSYPSGRAANTGELFFGEGSRLTVL.

This clone was picked up a small number of times. The chain carries TRBV6-5 and TRBJ2-5; perhaps TRBD2 as D (5 bases). Germline-derived CDR1 and CDR2 are MNHEY and SVGAGI. This CDR3 has 14 amino acids. V was pared by 1 base and J by 6 bases, with 12 bases between. The CDR3 nucleotides read TGTGCCAGCAGTTACTTGGGGAGTCGTAAGACCCAGTACTTC. As protein: CASSYLGSRKTQYF.

The J gene is TRBJ1-5, the V gene TRBV27, with D uncertain. From germline, CDR1 is MNHEY and CDR2 SMNVEV (reference sequence). CDR3 size: 14 residues. V gave up 8 bases and J gave up 0 bases, with 11 bases separating them. CDR3 region: CASSASDSNQPQHF. CDR3 nucleotides: TGTGCCAGCTCCGCGAGCGATAGCAATCAGCCCCAGCATTTT.

CDR3 sequence (DNA): TGTGCCAGCATGCGGGAGGCCAAAAACATTCAGTACTTC. Translated: CASMREAKNIQYF. The chain combines TRBV2 with TRBJ2-4; 7 bases fit TRBD2. Trimming at V came to 7 bases and at J to 1 base, leaving 1 base not matched to a gene. Germline CDR1 reads SNHLY; CDR2 reads FYNNEI. The CDR3 extends over 13 amino acids.

This chain joins TRBV7-9 and TRBJ2-3, with TRBD2 matching over 9 bases. Unmatched junction bases numbered 7, after V lost 5 bases and J lost 1 base. This CDR3 is 16 amino acids long. The germline gives CDR1 SEHNR, CDR2 FQNEAQ (reference sequence). DNA for the CDR3: TGTGCCAGCAGCCTCCTAGGCGGGAGGGGCACAGATACGCAGTATTTT. Translating it yields CASSLLGGRGTDTQYF.

The chain combines TRBV4-3 with TRBJ2-1, with TRBD2 matching 8 bases. CDR3 length equals 16 residues. V lost 2 bases and J lost 4; bases outside the gene matches: 7. Per the germline V gene, CDR1 is LGHNA and CDR2 is YSLEER. In DNA, the CDR3 is TGCGCCAGCAGCCAACGTTCCCGGGGGGGTTACAATGAGCAGTTCTTC. Protein: CASSQRSRGGYNEQFF.

The gene calls are TRBV7-8 and TRBJ2-4; 7 bases align to TRBD2. CDR3 size: 14 residues. J lost 12 bases, V lost 0 bases, and 8 bases had no gene match. Per germline, CDR1 SGHVS and CDR2 FQNEAQ. The chain's CDR3 is CASSLAMGGTYQYF. CDR3 nucleotides: TGTGCCAGCAGCTTAGCGATGGGGGGGACGTATCAGTACTTC.

This chain connects TRBV7-9 to TRBJ2-1; D is possibly TRBD1 (6 bases). V was shortened by 5 bases and J by 5 bases, with 16 bases between the two germline ends. Germline V lookup: CDR1 SEHNR, CDR2 FQNEAQ (reference sequence). The CDR3 is 15 residues long. CDR3 coding DNA: TGTGCCAGCAGCCGGACAGCCCGGGCTAACAATGAGCAGTTCTTC. It encodes CASSRTARANNEQFF.

There are a few counts of this clone. The J gene is TRBJ1-1, the V gene TRBV6-1; D perhaps matches TRBD1 (5 bases). The germline gives CDR1 MNHNS, CDR2 SASEGT. This CDR3 is built from 19 residues. V was shortened by 4 bases and J by 2 bases, with 26 bases between the two germline ends. CDR3 loop: CASSAKSSQGKATNTEAFF. The DNA of the CDR3 is TGTGCCAGCAGTGCCAAAAGTAGTCAGGGAAAGGCCACTAACACTGAAGCTTTCTTT.

The rearrangement uses TRBV5-1 and TRBJ1-4; D might be TRBD1 (6 bases). The CDR3 totals 16 residues. The V end was cut by 4 bases, the J end by 0 bases, with 13 bases between. CDR1 is SGHRS and CDR2 is YFSETQ in the germline V gene. The CDR3 DNA is TGCGCCAGCAGCCCCGGGACAAGTGCAACTAATGAAAAACTGTTTTTT. Amino acids: CASSPGTSATNEKLFF. The whole variable domain, filled in from reference TRBV5-1 and TRBJ1-4, reads KAGVTQTPRYLIKTRGQQVTLSCSPISGHRSVSWYQQTPGQGLQFLFEYFSETQRNKGNFPGRFSGRQFSNSRSEMNVSTLELGDSALYLCASSPGTSATNEKLFFGSGTQLSVL.

The DNA for the CDR3 is TGTGCCAGCAGTCAGGGATCCTACGAGCAGTACTTC. Encoded protein: CASSQGSYEQYF. The chain has TRBV28 and TRBJ2-7; possibly TRBD1 for D (5 bases). This CDR3 region has 12 residues. Between the trimmed V and J ends, which lost 5 bases and 1 base, there was a span of 6 bases. CDR1 is MDHEN and CDR2 is SYDVKM in the germline V gene.

The rearrangement joins TRBV7-9 to TRBJ2-1; D is possibly TRBD2 (5 bases). The germline V gene has CDR1 SEHNR and CDR2 FQNEAQ (reference sequence). This CDR3 spans 17 amino acids. V lost 0 bases and J 0 bases, leaving 12 bases between the germline ends. Here the CDR3 DNA reads TGTGCCAGCAGCTTAGCGTCGAGCGGCCTCTCCTACAATGAGCAGTTCTTC. Translation gives CASSLASSGLSYNEQFF. Filled out from reference TRBV7-9 and TRBJ2-1, the complete variable domain reads DTGVSQNPRHKITKRGQNVTFRCDPISEHNRLYWYRQTLGQGPEFLTYFQNEAQLEKSRLLSDRFSAERPKGSFSTLEIQRTEQGDSAMYLCASSLASSGLSYNEQFFGPGTRLTVL.

This chain joins TRBV5-5 and TRBJ2-5, with D perhaps TRBD1 (6 bases). Deletions cut 2 bases from V and 2 bases from J, with 10 bases between. Germline V gene lookup returns CDR1 SGHKS and CDR2 YYEKEE (reference sequence). This CDR3 has 14 residues. The CDR3 region has the DNA TGTGCCAGCAGCTTTTCAGGGGAACAAGAGACCCAGTACTTC. This codes for CASSFSGEQETQYF.

V is TRBV6-5 and J is TRBJ1-5; a possible D gene is TRBD1 (5 bases). Looked up from germline, CDR1 is MNHEY and CDR2 is SVGAGI. There are 15 residues in the CDR3. Deletions cut 4 bases from V and 2 bases from J, with 12 bases between. The CDR3 region has the DNA TGTGCCAGCAGTTTCGCCGGGGGGGGCAATCAGCCCCAGCATTTT. This sequence encodes CASSFAGGGNQPQHF.

This clone was seen only once. This chain links TRBV6-1 with TRBJ1-2, with 8 bases lining up with TRBD1. This CDR3 spans 13 amino acids. V trimming: 6 bases; J trimming: 4 bases; junction bases outside the gene matches: 4. CDR1 is MNHNS, CDR2 SASEGT, per germline. The CDR3 is CASSRDRSYGYTF. CDR3 in DNA: TGTGCCAGCAGCCGGGACAGGTCCTATGGCTACACCTTC.

This sequence joins TRBV5-6 and TRBJ2-7; 9 nucleotides align to TRBD1. V lost 4 bases and J lost 7; bases outside the gene matches: 6. Germline V gives CDR1 SGHDT, CDR2 YYEEEE. The CDR3 sequence is 13 residues long. CDR3 protein: CASSADRGLEQYF. The CDR3 coding sequence is TGTGCCAGCAGCGCGGACAGGGGTTTAGAGCAGTACTTC.

As to this clone: The junction departs from the called germline gene at one end, perhaps through a read error. The chain carries TRBV30 and TRBJ1-1, with TRBD1 identical over 7 bases. This CDR3 has 12 residues. Germline V CDR1 and CDR2: GTSNPN, SVGIG (reference sequence). As DNA, the CDR3 is TGTGCCTGGAAACAGGGGAACGCTGAAGCTTTCTTT. Its translation: CAWKQGNAEAFF.

This clone was picked up one time. V is TRBV18 and J is TRBJ1-3; D gene uncertain. The CDR3 length is 14 residues. Germline lookup yields CDR1 KGHSH and CDR2 LQKENI. V shed 6 bases and J shed 0 bases, with 9 bases lying between them. CDR3 nucleotides: TGTGCCAGCTCTCCCCAGGCCTCTGGAAACACCATATATTTT. It codes for CASSPQASGNTIYF.

This CDR3 reads CASSLQGSYGYTF. For the CDR3, the DNA is TGTGCCAGCAGTTTGCAGGGTTCTTACGGCTACACCTTC. This chain connects TRBV28 to TRBJ1-2; TRBD1 is a possible D gene (5 bases). Germline values: CDR1 MDHEN, CDR2 SYDVKM. The CDR3 totals 13 residues. Trimming left V 3 bases short and J 8 bases short, with 13 bases between.

In this sample, this clone turned up once. Other DNA sequences in the sample encode the same CDR3. This chain uses TRBV6-5 with TRBJ2-1; D may be TRBD1 (5 bases). Trimming left V 3 bases short and J 0 bases short, with 6 bases between. The CDR3 has 14 residues. Germline CDR1 reads MNHEY; CDR2 reads SVGAGI. CDR3 nucleotide sequence: TGTGCCAGCAGTTATGACAGCTCCTACAATGAGCAGTTCTTC. It specifies CASSYDSSYNEQFF.

The DNA for the CDR3 is TGTGCCAGCAGCCCGACTAGCGGAGCAGGGGCAGATACGCAGTATTTT. Amino acids: CASSPTSGAGADTQYF. The chain has TRBV7-2 and TRBJ2-3, with TRBD2 matching 9 bases. This CDR3 has 16 amino acids. V shed 5 bases, J shed 4 bases, and the junction held 10 bases outside the gene matches. Germline assignment: CDR1 SGHTA and CDR2 FQGNSA.

The chain has TRBV28 and TRBJ1-4; 10 bases align to TRBD1. This CDR3 has 16 residues. The germline gives CDR1 MDHEN, CDR2 SYDVKM. V was pared by 7 bases and J by 3 bases, with 8 bases of the junction left unmatched. CDR3 residues: CASIPGQGFSNEKLFF. Here the CDR3 DNA reads TGTGCCAGCATTCCGGGACAGGGGTTCTCTAATGAAAAACTGTTTTTT.